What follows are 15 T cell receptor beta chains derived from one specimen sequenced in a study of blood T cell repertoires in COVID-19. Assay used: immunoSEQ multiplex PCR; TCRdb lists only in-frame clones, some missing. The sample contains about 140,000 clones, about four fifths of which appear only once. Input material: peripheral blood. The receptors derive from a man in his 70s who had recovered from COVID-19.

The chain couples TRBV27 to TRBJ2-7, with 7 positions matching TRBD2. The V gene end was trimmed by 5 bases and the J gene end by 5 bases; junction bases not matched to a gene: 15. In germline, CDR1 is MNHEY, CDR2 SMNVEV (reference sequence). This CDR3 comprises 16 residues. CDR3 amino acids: CASSPMGEGFVDEQYF. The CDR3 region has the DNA TGTGCCAGCAGTCCGATGGGGGAGGGGTTCGTGGACGAGCAGTACTTC.

The CDR3 DNA follows: TGTGCCAGCAGGGGACAGGGGGCATCCGGGGAGCTGTTTTTT. Protein sequence: CASRGQGASGELFF. The gene calls are TRBV2 and TRBJ2-2, with 12 bases aligning to TRBD1. The V and J ends lost 6 bases and 6 bases, in that order; junction bases with no gene match: 2. CDR1 and CDR2 from the germline V gene are SNHLY and FYNNEI. CDR3 length equals 14 residues.

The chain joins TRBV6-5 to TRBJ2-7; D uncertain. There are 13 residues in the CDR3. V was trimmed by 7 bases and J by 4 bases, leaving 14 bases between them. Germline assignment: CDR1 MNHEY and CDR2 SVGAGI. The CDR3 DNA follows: TGTGCCAGCACCCAGGCCTGGGCTTACGAGCAGTACTTC. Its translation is CASTQAWAYEQYF.

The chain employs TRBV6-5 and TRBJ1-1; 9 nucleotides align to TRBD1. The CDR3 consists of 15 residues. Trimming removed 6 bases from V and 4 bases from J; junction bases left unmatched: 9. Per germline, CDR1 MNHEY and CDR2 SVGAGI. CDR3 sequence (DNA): TGTGCCAGCAGACCTCCGGGACAGGGAGGCACTGAAGCTTTCTTT. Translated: CASRPPGQGGTEAFF.

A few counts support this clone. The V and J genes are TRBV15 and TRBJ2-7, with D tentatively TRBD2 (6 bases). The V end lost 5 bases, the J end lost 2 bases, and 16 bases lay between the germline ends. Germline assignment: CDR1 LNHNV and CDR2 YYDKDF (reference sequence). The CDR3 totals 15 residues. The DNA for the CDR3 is TGTGCCACCAGCGCAGCCGGGACGGGAGCCTACGAGCAGTACTTC. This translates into CATSAAGTGAYEQYF.

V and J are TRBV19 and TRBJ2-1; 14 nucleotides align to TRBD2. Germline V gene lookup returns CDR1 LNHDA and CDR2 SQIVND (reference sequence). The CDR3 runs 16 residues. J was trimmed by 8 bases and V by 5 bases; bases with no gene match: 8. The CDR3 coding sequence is TGTGCCAGTAGTCCGCTGACTAGCGGGAGGGCATATGAGCAGTTCTTC. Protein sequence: CASSPLTSGRAYEQFF.

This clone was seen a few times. The DNA for the CDR3 is TGCGCCAGCAGCTTGGAAGGGAGAACTGAAGCTTTCTTT. This translates into CASSLEGRTEAFF. V and J are TRBV5-1 and TRBJ1-1; D is ambiguous. CDR3 length equals 13 residues. The ends were cut back, 0 bases at V and 5 bases at J, with 8 bases in the middle. In germline, CDR1 is SGHRS, CDR2 YFSETQ.

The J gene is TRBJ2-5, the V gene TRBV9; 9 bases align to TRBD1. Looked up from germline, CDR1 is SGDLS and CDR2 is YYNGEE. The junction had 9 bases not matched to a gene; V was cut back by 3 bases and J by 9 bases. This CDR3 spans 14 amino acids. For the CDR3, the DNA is TGTGCCAGCAGCGCCCGGACAGGGGATCCGGCCCAGTACTTC. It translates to CASSARTGDPAQYF.

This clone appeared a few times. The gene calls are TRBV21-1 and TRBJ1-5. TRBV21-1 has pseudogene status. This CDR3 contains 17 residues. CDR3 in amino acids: CASSKEWREYSNQPQHF. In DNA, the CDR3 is TGTGCCAGCAGCAAAGAATGGAGGGAGTATAGCAATCAGCCCCAGCATTTT.

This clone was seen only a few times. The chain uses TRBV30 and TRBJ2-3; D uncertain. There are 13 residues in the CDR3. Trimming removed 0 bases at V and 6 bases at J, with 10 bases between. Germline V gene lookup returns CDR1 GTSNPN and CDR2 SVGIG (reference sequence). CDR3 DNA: TGTGCCTGGAGTGTACCCAGGTTGGATACGCAGTATTTT. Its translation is CAWSVPRLDTQYF.

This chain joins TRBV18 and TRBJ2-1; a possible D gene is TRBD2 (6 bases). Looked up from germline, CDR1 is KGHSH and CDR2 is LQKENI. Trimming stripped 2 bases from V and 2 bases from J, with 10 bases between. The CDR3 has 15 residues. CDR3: CASSPTGDTYNEQFF. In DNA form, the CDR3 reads TGTGCCAGCTCACCAACGGGGGATACCTACAATGAGCAGTTCTTC.

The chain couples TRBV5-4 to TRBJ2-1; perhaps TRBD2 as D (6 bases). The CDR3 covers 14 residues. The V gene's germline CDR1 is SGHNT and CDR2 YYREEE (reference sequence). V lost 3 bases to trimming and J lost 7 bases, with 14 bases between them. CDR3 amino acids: CASSSAGSLNEQFF. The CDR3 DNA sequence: TGTGCCAGCAGCTCGGCGGGAAGTTTGAATGAGCAGTTCTTC.

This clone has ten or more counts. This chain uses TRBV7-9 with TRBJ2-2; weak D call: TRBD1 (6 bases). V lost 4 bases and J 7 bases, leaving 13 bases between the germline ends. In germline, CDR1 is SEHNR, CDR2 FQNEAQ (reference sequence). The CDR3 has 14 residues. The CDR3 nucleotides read TGTGCCAGCAGCTCCAGGGGTTCCAGCGGGGAGCTGTTTTTT. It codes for CASSSRGSSGELFF.

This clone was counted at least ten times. The CDR3 here is CASRTGAGDLYEQYF. The CDR3, as DNA: TGTGCCAGCAGAACTGGAGCGGGAGACCTCTACGAGCAGTACTTC. This chain links TRBV6-5 with TRBJ2-7; 8 nucleotides line up with TRBD2. V was pared by 6 bases and J by 3 bases, with 10 bases of the junction left unmatched. Germline CDR1 reads MNHEY; CDR2 reads SVGAGI. The CDR3 consists of 15 residues.

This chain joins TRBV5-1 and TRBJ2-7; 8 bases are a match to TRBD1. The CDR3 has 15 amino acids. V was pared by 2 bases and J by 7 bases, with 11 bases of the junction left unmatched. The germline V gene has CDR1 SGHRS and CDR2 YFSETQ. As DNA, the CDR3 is TGCGCCAGCAGCTTAGGATACAGGGGGGCTAGTGAGCAGTACTTC. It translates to CASSLGYRGASEQYF.